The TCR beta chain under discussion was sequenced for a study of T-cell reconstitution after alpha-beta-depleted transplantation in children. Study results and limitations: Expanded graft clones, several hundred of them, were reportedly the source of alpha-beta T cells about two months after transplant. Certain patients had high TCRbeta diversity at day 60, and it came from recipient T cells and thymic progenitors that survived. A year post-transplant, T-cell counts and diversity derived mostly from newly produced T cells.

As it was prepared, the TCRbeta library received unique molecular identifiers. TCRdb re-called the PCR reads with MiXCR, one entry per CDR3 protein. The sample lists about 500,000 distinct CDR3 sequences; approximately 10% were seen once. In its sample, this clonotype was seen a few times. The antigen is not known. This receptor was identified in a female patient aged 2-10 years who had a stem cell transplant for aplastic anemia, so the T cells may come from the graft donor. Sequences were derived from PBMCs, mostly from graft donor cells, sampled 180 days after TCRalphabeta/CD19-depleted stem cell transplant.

This CDR3 reads CASSQGLSPNEQFF. The CDR3 nucleotides read TGCGCCAGCAGCCAAGGACTAAGCCCCAATGAGCAGTTCTTC. The V gene is TRBV5-1, the J gene TRBJ2-1; D is perhaps TRBD2 (6 bases). The V end lost 4 bases, the J end lost 6 bases, and 14 bases lay between the germline ends. From germline, CDR1 is SGHRS and CDR2 YFSETQ. The CDR3 sequence is 14 residues long.